The next 18 T cell receptor beta chains were all read from a single sample in a study of T cells in Graves' hyperthyroidism and ophthalmopathy. Template material for amplifying TCR beta CDR3 regions consisted of RNA transcripts. HTBI primers were used for first-round RT-PCR of the TCR CDR3. TCRdb reprocessed the multiplex PCR reads with MiXCR, giving one entry per CDR3 protein. The sample holds about 620,000 distinct CDR3 sequences; around 16% are singletons and the top ten take 3.5% to 4%. Sequencing input: blood. The origin of the receptors is a woman aged 25 to 45 with Graves' hyperthyroidism.

The rearrangement joins TRBV3-1 to TRBJ2-6; D is possibly TRBD1 or TRBD2 (5 bases each). This CDR3 is built from 18 residues. Trimming removed 2 bases at V and 1 base at J, with 15 bases between. Germline V lookup: CDR1 LGHDT, CDR2 YNNKEL (reference sequence). CDR3: CASSQKGQGESGANVLTF. The CDR3 nucleotides read TGTGCCAGCAGCCAAAAGGGGCAGGGAGAGTCTGGGGCCAACGTCCTGACTTTC. Variable domain in full (rest from reference TRBV3-1 and TRBJ2-6): DTAVSQTPKYLVTQMGNDKSIKCEQNLGHDTMYWYKQDSKKFLKIMFSYNNKELIINETVPNRFSPKSPDKAHLNLHINSLELGDSAVYFCASSQKGQGESGANVLTFGAGSRLTVL.

In DNA, the CDR3 is TGTGCCAGCAGGACACAGGAGAACACTGAAGCTTTCTTT. Translation gives CASRTQENTEAFF. The V and J genes are TRBV7-9 and TRBJ1-1; the D gene is possibly TRBD1 (5 bases). In germline, CDR1 is SEHNR, CDR2 FQNEAQ (reference sequence). Trimming pared 6 bases from V and 1 base from J, leaving 9 bases between. There are 13 residues in the CDR3.

This clonotype was seen only a few times. This chain connects TRBV20-1 to TRBJ1-1; D is unclear. This CDR3 region has 13 residues. Germline loops: CDR1 DFQATT, CDR2 SNEGSKA (reference sequence). Trimming removed 0 bases from V and 4 bases from J, with 9 bases in between. Written as DNA, the CDR3 is TGCAGTGCTAGAGATTTAGGGATCACTGAAGCTTTCTTT. It translates to CSARDLGITEAFF.

In its sample, this clonotype was seen a few times. The rearrangement joins TRBV5-1 to TRBJ2-4; D unresolved. Trimming pared 0 bases from V and 0 bases from J, leaving 4 bases between. CDR1 and CDR2 from the germline V gene are SGHRS and YFSETQ. The CDR3 extends over 14 amino acids. The chain's CDR3 is CASSLDGAKNIQYF. DNA for the CDR3: TGCGCCAGCAGCTTGGACGGAGCCAAAAACATTCAGTACTTC.

This clonotype was found a few times. J is TRBJ2-2 and V is TRBV20-1; TRBD1 is a possible D gene (5 bases). The CDR3 spans 15 residues. CDR1 and CDR2 (germline): DFQATT, SNEGSKA (reference sequence). V gave up 0 bases and J gave up 6 bases, with 14 bases separating them. The CDR3 DNA is TGCAGTGCTAGAGATGGTTACTTGGGGCCCGGGGAGCTGTTTTTT. Amino acids: CSARDGYLGPGELFF.

This clonotype was picked up a small number of times. A read error may produce the germline difference seen at one junction end. This rearrangement joins TRBV5-4 to TRBJ2-5; TRBD2 might be the D (6 bases). CDR3 length equals 13 residues. Germline V gives CDR1 SGHNT, CDR2 YYREEE (reference sequence). The CDR3 here is CAGSLWRAETQYF. The CDR3 region has the DNA TGTGCCGGCAGCTTGTGGAGGGCGGAGACCCAGTACTTC.

The table lists this clonotype with many counts. The V and J genes are TRBV7-9 and TRBJ1-1, with TRBD1 as a possible D gene (6 bases). Trimming took 3 bases from V and 4 from J, leaving 12 bases between them. The CDR3 has 14 residues. The germline CDR1 and CDR2 sequences are SEHNR and FQNEAQ (reference sequence). CDR3 in amino acids: CASSFRGQGTEAFF. The CDR3 DNA follows: TGTGCCAGCAGCTTTCGGGGGCAAGGCACTGAAGCTTTCTTT.

This clonotype was seen at least ten times. The chain uses TRBV12-3 or TRBV12-4 and TRBJ1-1, with a weak D call TRBD1 (5 bases). The V end was cut by 3 bases, the J end by 8 bases, with 16 bases between. The CDR3 loop spans 14 amino acids. This CDR3 reads CASSFDTRGIEAFF. The CDR3 bases are TGTGCCAGCAGTTTCGATACGAGGGGCATCGAAGCTTTCTTT.

This clonotype was picked up a small number of times. The rearrangement joins TRBV18 to TRBJ1-1; a possible D gene is TRBD1 (6 bases). Deletions cut 1 base from V and 1 base from J, with 10 bases between. The CDR3 is made up of 15 amino acids. Germline lookup yields CDR1 KGHSH and CDR2 LQKENI. CDR3: CASSPQGHPNTEAFF. DNA for the CDR3: TGTGCCAGCTCACCACAGGGACACCCGAACACTGAAGCTTTCTTT.

The chain joins TRBV4-1 to TRBJ1-5, with 8 bases matching TRBD1. This CDR3 region has 16 residues. The V gene end was trimmed by 3 bases and the J gene end by 7 bases; junction bases not matched to a gene: 11. Germline V gene sequence: CDR1 MGHRA, CDR2 YSYEKL. CDR3 DNA sequence: TGCGCCAGCAGCCATCCTGGACAGGGCCCCCTCCAGCCCCAGCATTTT. Its protein is CASSHPGQGPLQPQHF.

This clonotype was seen at least ten times. The CDR3 is CASSAGTSAAYEQYF. The CDR3 DNA sequence: TGTGCCAGCAGCGCCGGGACTAGCGCCGCCTACGAGCAGTACTTC. The rearrangement joins TRBV12-3 or TRBV12-4 to TRBJ2-7, with 10 bases that match TRBD2. The CDR3 length is 15 residues. Trimming at V came to 6 bases and at J to 2 bases, leaving 7 bases not matched to a gene.

This clonotype was seen many times. The rearrangement uses TRBV20-1 and TRBJ2-7; D remains unclear. The ends were cut back, 0 bases at V and 3 bases at J, with 15 bases in the middle. The CDR3 runs 15 residues. Germline CDR1 reads DFQATT; CDR2 reads SNEGSKA (reference sequence). CDR3 residues: CSARDPGGQLYEQYF. The CDR3 bases are TGCAGTGCTAGAGATCCCGGTGGCCAACTCTACGAGCAGTACTTC.

This clonotype occurred many times. The V and J genes are TRBV27 and TRBJ2-1, with TRBD2 as a possible D gene (5 bases). CDR1 and CDR2 (germline): MNHEY, SMNVEV (reference sequence). Trimming took 5 bases from V and 0 from J, leaving 14 bases between them. The CDR3 consists of 16 residues. CDR3 region: CASSNSDLSSYNEQFF. In nucleotides, the CDR3 is TGTGCCAGCAGTAATTCGGACTTGAGCTCCTACAATGAGCAGTTCTTC.

The table lists this clonotype with a few counts. CDR3 DNA sequence: TGCGCCAGCAGCCAAGTTCAGGGAACCATATATTTT. As protein: CASSQVQGTIYF. The chain couples TRBV4-3 to TRBJ1-3; a possible D gene is TRBD1 (5 bases). CDR3 length equals 12 residues. V was cut by 1 base and J by 10 bases, with 8 bases left in between. Looked up from germline, CDR1 is LGHNA and CDR2 is YSLEER.

The V gene is TRBV19, the J gene TRBJ2-1; D not resolved. CDR1 and CDR2 (germline): LNHDA, SQIVND (reference sequence). This CDR3 contains 12 residues. V was shortened by 6 bases and J by 8 bases, with 11 bases between the two germline ends. As DNA, the CDR3 is TGTGCCAGTAGCATCCCTAGAGATGAGCAGTTCTTC. Its protein is CASSIPRDEQFF.

This clonotype showed up many times. The V and J genes are TRBV13 and TRBJ1-5, with D uncertain. V dropped 0 bases and J dropped 7 bases, with 4 bases sitting between them. CDR3 length: 12 residues. Germline V gene data show CDR1 as PRHDT and CDR2 as FYEKMQ (reference sequence). In DNA, the CDR3 is TGTGCCAGCAGCTTAGGTACGCAGCCCCAGCATTTT. Residues: CASSLGTQPQHF.

The rearrangement uses TRBV7-6 and TRBJ2-2; no definite D call. Per the germline V gene, CDR1 is SGHVS and CDR2 is FNYEAQ. V was shortened by 5 bases and J by 6 bases, with 19 bases between the two germline ends. The CDR3 consists of 16 residues. CDR3 coding DNA: TGTGCCAGCAGCCCTTTCCCCATTCCAGAGGCCGGGGAGCTGTTTTTT. As protein: CASSPFPIPEAGELFF. Full variable domain (rest looked up from reference TRBV7-6 and TRBJ2-2): GAGVSQSPRYKVTKRGQDVALRCDPISGHVSLYWYRQALGQGPEFLTYFNYEAQQDKSGLPNDRFSAERPEGSISTLTIQRTEQRDSAMYRCASSPFPIPEAGELFFGEGSRLTVL.

This clonotype was recorded a few times. The CDR3 spells CASSEYMGEAFF. The DNA for the CDR3 is TGTGCCAGCAGTGAATACATGGGTGAAGCTTTCTTT. This chain connects TRBV6-1 to TRBJ1-1; D gene uncertain. Germline loops: CDR1 MNHNS, CDR2 SASEGT. The CDR3 has 12 residues. Trimming removed 2 bases at V and 7 bases at J, with 8 bases between.